This TCR beta chain was captured by sequencing in a study of control samples from healthy donors and cancer patients. Profiled with immunoSEQ multiplex PCR; TCRdb holds only in-frame clones, not every one. The sample consists of about 150,000 clones, nearly 95% of them appearing once. Germline values: CDR1 SQVTM, CDR2 ANQGSEA. V was clipped by 0 bases and J by 1 base, with 9 bases between them. There are 14 residues in the CDR3. The material sequenced was blood. The chain couples TRBV29-1 to TRBJ1-1; D gene ambiguous. This TCR came from a man aged 45-65 years in good health. CDR3 amino acids: CSVEDRRGNTEAFF. CDR3 DNA: TGCAGCGTTGAAGATCGTCGGGGGAACACTGAAGCTTTCTTT.